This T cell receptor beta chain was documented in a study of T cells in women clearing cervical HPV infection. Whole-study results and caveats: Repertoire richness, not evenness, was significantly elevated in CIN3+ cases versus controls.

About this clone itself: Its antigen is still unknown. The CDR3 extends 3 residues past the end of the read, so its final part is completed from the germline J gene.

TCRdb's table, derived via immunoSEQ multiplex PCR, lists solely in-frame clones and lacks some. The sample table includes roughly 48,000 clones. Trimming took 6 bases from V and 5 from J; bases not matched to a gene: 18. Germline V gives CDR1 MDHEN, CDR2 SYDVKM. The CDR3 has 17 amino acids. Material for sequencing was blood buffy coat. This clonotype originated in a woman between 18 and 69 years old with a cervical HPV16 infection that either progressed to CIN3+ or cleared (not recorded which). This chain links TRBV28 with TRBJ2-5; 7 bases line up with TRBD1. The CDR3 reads CASRGMVDDRELETQYF. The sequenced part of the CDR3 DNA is TGTGCCAGCAGGGGGATGGTAGACGACAGGGAGTTGGAGACC.